This T cell receptor beta chain was documented in a study of T cell clonality in common variable immunodeficiency. General study points: TCRbeta clonality was increased in CVID versus healthy controls. Repertoire-complication correlations in CVID were limited by patient heterogeneity.

This CDR3 is 16 amino acids long. Germline CDR1 reads SGHVS; CDR2 reads FNYEAQ. The junction had 9 bases not matched to a gene; V was cut back by 1 base and J by 5 bases. This clone was observed many times. As yet, its antigen is unknown. Read coverage stops 3 residues before the CDR3 terminus; the germline J gene supplies the remainder. Sequencing input was equivalent genomic DNA from CVID and controls. TCRdb keeps only in-frame clones here, not all; method: immunoSEQ multiplex PCR. The sample holds approximately 34,000 clones, and no clone turns up only once. The sequencing input was peripheral blood mononuclear cells. The chain recombines TRBV7-6 with TRBJ2-5; 8 bases agree with TRBD1. The TCR comes from a person aged 18 to 75 in good health. The CDR3: CASSLGVGRGLETQYF. The DNA read from the CDR3 is TGTGCCAGCAGCTTAGGGGTAGGCAGGGGGCTTGAGACC.